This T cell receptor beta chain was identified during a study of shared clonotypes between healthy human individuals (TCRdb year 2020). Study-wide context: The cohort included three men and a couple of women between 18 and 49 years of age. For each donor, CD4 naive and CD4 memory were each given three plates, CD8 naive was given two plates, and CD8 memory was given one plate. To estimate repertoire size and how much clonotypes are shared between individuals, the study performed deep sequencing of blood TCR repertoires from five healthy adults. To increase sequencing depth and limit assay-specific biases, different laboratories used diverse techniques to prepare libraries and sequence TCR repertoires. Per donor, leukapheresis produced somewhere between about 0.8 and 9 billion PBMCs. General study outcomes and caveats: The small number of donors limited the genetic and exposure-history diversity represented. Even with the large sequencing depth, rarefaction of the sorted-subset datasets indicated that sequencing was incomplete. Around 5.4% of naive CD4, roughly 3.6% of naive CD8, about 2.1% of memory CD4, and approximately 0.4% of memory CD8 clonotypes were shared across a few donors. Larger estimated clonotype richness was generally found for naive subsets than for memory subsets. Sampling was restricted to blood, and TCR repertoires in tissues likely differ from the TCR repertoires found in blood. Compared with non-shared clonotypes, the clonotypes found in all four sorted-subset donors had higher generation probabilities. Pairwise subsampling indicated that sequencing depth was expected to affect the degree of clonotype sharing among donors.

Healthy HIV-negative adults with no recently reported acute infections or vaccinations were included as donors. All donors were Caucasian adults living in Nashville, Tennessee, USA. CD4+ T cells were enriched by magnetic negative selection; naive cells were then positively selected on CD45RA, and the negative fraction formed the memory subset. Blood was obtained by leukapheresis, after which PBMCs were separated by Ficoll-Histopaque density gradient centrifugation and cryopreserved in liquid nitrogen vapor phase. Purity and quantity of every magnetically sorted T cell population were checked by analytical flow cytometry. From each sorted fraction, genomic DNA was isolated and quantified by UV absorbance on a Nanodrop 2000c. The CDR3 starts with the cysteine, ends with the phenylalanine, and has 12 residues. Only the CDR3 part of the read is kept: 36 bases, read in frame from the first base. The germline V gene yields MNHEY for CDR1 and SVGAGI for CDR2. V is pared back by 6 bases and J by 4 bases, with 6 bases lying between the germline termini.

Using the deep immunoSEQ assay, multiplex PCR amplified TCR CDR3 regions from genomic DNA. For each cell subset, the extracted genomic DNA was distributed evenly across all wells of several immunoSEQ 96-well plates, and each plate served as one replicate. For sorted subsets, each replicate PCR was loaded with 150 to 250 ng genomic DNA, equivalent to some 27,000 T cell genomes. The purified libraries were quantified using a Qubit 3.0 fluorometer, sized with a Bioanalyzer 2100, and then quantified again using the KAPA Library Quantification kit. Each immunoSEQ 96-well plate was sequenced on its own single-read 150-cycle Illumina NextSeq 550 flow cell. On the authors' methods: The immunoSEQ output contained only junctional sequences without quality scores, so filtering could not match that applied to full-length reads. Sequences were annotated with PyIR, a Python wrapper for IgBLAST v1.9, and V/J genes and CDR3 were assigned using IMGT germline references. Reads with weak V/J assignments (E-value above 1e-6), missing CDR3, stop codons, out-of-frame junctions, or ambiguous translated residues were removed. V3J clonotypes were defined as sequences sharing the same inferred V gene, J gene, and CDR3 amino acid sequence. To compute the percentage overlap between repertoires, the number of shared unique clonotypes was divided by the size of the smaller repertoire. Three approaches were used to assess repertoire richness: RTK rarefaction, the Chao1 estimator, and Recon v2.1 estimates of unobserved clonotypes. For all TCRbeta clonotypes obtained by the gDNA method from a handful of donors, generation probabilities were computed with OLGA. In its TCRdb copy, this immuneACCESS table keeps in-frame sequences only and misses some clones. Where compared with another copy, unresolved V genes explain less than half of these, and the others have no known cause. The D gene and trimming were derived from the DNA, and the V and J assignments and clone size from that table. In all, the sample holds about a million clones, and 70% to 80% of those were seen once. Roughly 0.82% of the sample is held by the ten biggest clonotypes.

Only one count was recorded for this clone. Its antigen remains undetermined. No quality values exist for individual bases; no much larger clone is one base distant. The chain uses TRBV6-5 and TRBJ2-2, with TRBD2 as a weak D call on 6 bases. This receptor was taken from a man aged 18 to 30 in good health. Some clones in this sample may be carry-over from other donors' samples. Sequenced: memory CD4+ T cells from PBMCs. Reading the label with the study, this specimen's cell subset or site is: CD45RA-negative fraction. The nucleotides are TGTGCCAGCAGGACTAGCACCGGGGAGCTGTTTTTT. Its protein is CASRTSTGELFF.